This T cell receptor (beta chain) was identified in a study of CD8+ T cells in alopecia areata. Study overall: Twice daily, treated patients received 5 to 10 mg of oral tofacitinib. Dosing with tofacitinib proceeded for 6 to 18 months, followed by 6 months off drug.

Peripheral blood and lesional scalp punch biopsies were taken from alopecia areata patients. Extracted RNA was reverse transcribed into cDNA, the sequencing template. The method was immunoSEQ multiplex PCR; TCRdb's version includes in-frame clones alone and lacks a portion of them. The data show about 12,000 clones, about 61% seen once. The junction had 7 bases not matched to a gene; V was cut back by 4 bases and J by 6 bases. The germline V gene encodes CDR1 MNHNS and CDR2 SASEGT. The length of the CDR3 is 15 residues. Study-level results: Shared TCR sequences were less clear between patients than in mice, possibly partly from HLA diversity.

Concerning this clone itself: The antigen remains undetermined.

Sequenced sample: skin. The rearrangement links TRBV6-1 to TRBJ1-5, with 9 bases lining up with TRBD1. This TCR derives from a human donor with alopecia areata. The CDR3 region is CASSVDRGEGQPQHF. CDR3 nucleotides: TGTGCCAGCAGTGTCGACAGGGGGGAAGGTCAGCCCCAGCATTTT.